This T cell receptor beta chain is from a study of breast tumors, draining lymph nodes, adjacent tissues. The V end lost 2 bases, the J end lost 4 bases, and 6 bases lay between the germline ends. The CDR3 has 12 amino acids. Per germline, CDR1 LGHDT and CDR2 YNNKEL (reference sequence). With regard to this clonotype: What it binds is unknown.

General study findings and limits: Compared with basal-like, luminal-like tumors shared significantly more repertoire with nontumor tissue. Tumors had less TCR diversity than lymph nodes, more than nontumor tissue. Most tumor T cells seemingly derive from lymph node, then expand in tumor.

Samples came from axillary lymph nodes draining the breast cancer. TCRdb itself ran the multiplex PCR reads through MiXCR, one entry per CDR3 protein. The sample yields about 200,000 distinct CDR3 sequences, about 34% seen once. The V gene is TRBV3-1, the J gene TRBJ2-7; D is perhaps TRBD1 (5 bases). This clonotype was sampled from a female donor with breast cancer. Some clones in this sample may be carry-over from other donors' samples. Input material: axillary lymph node tissue. The CDR3 DNA is TGTGCCAGCAGCCAATACAGGTACGAGCAGTACTTC. Amino acid sequence: CASSQYRYEQYF.